The clone carrying this T cell receptor beta chain was recorded once. Its cognate antigen is unknown. The sample comes from a study of persistence of HIV-infected CD4 T cells. Study as a whole: Suppressive ART had lasted a median of approximately 8 years.

The libraries were made with immunoSEQ version 4 in survey mode. Only in-frame clones appear in the TCRdb table, and some are missing; sequencing was by immunoSEQ multiplex PCR. The sample comprises 35,000 or so clones, over 75% of which are singletons, and around 5.4% rests with the top ten. The stimulus was an HIV-1 Gag 15-mer peptide pool, about 1.1 ug/peptide/mL. CD40L-negative CD69-negative CD45RO-high memory CD4+ T cells were sorted as populations depleted of antigen-responding cells. Suppressive ART was started during chronic HIV-1 infection in these adults. A roughly 20-hour stimulation of CD8-depleted PBMCs used anti-CD28/CD49d costimulation, CD40-blocking antibody and enfuvirtide. Regarding the study as a whole: CMV- and Gag-responding cells had lower TCRbeta richness than CD3/CD28-responding cells.

V was shortened by 9 bases and J by 6 bases, with 20 bases between the two germline ends. CDR1 is KGHDR, CDR2 SFDVKD, per germline. This CDR3 has 15 residues. The chain has TRBV24-1 and TRBJ2-1; a possible D gene is TRBD2 (6 bases). This specimen was cultured CD4+ T cells from PBMCs, taken from a patient who received antiretroviral therapy. The TCR originated in an adult with HIV. The donor label of this sample is uncertain. DNA for the CDR3: TGTGCCACCCTCCCGGAGAGCGGGCTGAGCAATGAGCAGTTCTTC. The encoded protein is CATLPESGLSNEQFF.